This T cell receptor (beta chain) was identified during a study of T cells in Graves' hyperthyroidism and ophthalmopathy. What was amplified from RNA transcripts were TCR beta CDR3 regions. Carried out on the TCR CDR3, a first-round RT-PCR used the HTBI primer set. TCRdb re-analysed the multiplex PCR reads in MiXCR, keeping a single row per CDR3 protein. The table includes a few hundred thousand distinct CDR3 sequences, approximately 14% detected once. CDR1 SGHDT and CDR2 YYEEEE come from the germline V gene. This CDR3 has 14 residues. For this clonotype: A read error may account for a junction end that differs from germline.

The TCR sequence derives from a middle-aged woman with Graves' ophthalmopathy. Sequenced material: blood. This chain links TRBV5-6 with TRBJ2-3; D is possibly TRBD2 (5 bases). The CDR3 coding sequence is TGTGCCAGCAGCTCTCGGACTGGCACATATACGCAGTATTTT. This gives the protein CASSSRTGTYTQYF.